The clone carrying this T cell receptor (beta chain) was detected only a few times. The sample originates from a study of cytomegalovirus exposure and HLA in healthy donors. Germline V lookup: CDR1 SGHKS, CDR2 YYEKEE (reference sequence). CDR3 length equals 15 residues. V was shortened by 6 bases and J by 4 bases, with 17 bases between the two germline ends. Both 60 Vbeta primers and 13 Jbeta primers went into the PCR. Sequencing was performed with immunoSEQ multiplex PCR; in TCRdb, only in-frame clones are kept and a portion is missing. The sample has about 160,000 clones; roughly 80% are singletons.

The chain employs TRBV5-5 and TRBJ1-5; tentative D call: TRBD1 (5 bases). Sequences were obtained from PBMCs. This TCR derives from a woman aged 30 to 39 in good health and CMV-seropositive. CDR3 in amino acids: CASTQVAGWNQPQHF. For the CDR3, the DNA is TGTGCCAGCACCCAAGTGGCAGGGTGGAATCAGCCCCAGCATTTT.